This T cell receptor beta chain was identified during a study of OX40 agonist ivuxolimab in advanced cancers. Study-wide results and limits: Clonal expansion in partial responders at 0.1-3.0 mg/kg ranked among the lowest.

Concerning this clone itself: Its antigen is undetermined.

The data were produced by immunoSEQ multiplex PCR, yet TCRdb's version contains in-frame clones alone and is incomplete. This table has 70,000 or so clones, about nine tenths appearing once. The CDR3 is made up of 13 amino acids. V gave up 6 bases and J gave up 0 bases, with 8 bases separating them. From germline, CDR1 is SNHLY and CDR2 FYNNEI. The sequenced sample was CD4+ or CD8+ T cells sorted from blood, obtained in a trial of the OX40 agonist ivuxolimab. The clonotype originates from an adult with an advanced solid tumor such as melanoma, head and neck, liver or kidney cancer. This chain uses TRBV2 with TRBJ1-2; D is possibly TRBD1 (5 bases). Written as DNA, the CDR3 is TGTGCCAGCAGCGGGGACTCTAACTATGGCTACACCTTC. Translating gives CASSGDSNYGYTF. Together with reference TRBV2 and TRBJ1-2, the CDR3 gives the full variable domain: EPEVTQTPSHQVTQMGQEVILRCVPISNHLYFYWYRQILGQKVEFLVSFYNNEISEKSEIFDDQFSVERPDGSNFTLKIRSTKLEDSAMYFCASSGDSNYGYTFGSGTRLTVV.